This T cell receptor (beta chain) was retrieved from a study of CXCR3-negative and CXCR3-positive naive CD8 T cells. Concerning this clonotype itself: Its antigen remains unknown.

General study results and limits: When CXCR3-positive naive cells were set against CXCR3-negative naive cells, the former had more hydrophobic TRB CDR3s. Whereas both naive subsets had comparably high diversity, memory CD8+ cells had much lower diversity.

This CDR3 region has 15 residues. CDR1 and CDR2 from the germline V gene are SGHTA and FQGTGA. Through 5' RACE with UMI labels, the TRB cDNA libraries were prepared. Following a re-call of the 5' RACE reads, TCRdb has one entry per CDR3 protein and lacks DNA. Recorded here are roughly 120,000 distinct CDR3 sequences; the top ten clones represent about 0.62%. The sequence was obtained from a human donor in good health. Some clones in this sample may be carry-over from other donors' samples. Material for sequencing was naive CXCR3+ CD8+ T cells from blood. Subset denoted: CD45RO-CCR7+CD27+CD95- naive CD8+ T cells expressing CXCR3 (TNR3+). The chain combines TRBV7-3 with TRBJ2-3; absent DNA, TCRdb's TRBD2 call cannot be checked. CDR3 in amino acids: CASSSVSGGEDTQYF.